The 3 T cell receptor beta chains listed next were all sequenced from one sample in a study of T cell repertoires in cytomegalovirus infection. Using its own MiXCR run on the reads, TCRdb lists one record per CDR3 protein. The top ten clones hold around 12% of a sample with about 830,000 distinct CDR3 sequences, about 30% of them seen once. Their cognate antigens are unknown. The source material was cultured CD8+ T cells from PBMCs, sampled from culture after CMV antigen stimulation. The origin of the receptors is a human donor in good health (CMV status not recorded). Some clones in this sample may be carry-over from other donors' samples.

The chain recombines TRBV6-6 with TRBJ1-2; D is perhaps TRBD1 (5 bases). V lost 0 bases and J lost 5, with 13 bases in between. Germline V gene sequence: CDR1 MNHNY, CDR2 SVGAGI (reference sequence). CDR3 size: 15 residues. In nucleotides, the CDR3 is TGTGCCAGCAGTTACTCGACAGCAGCCGAGTATGGCTACACCTTC. This sequence encodes CASSYSTAAEYGYTF.

This clonotype has a handful of counts. The chain is built from TRBV6-1 and TRBJ1-2, with a tentative D call TRBD1 (5 bases). This CDR3 has 15 residues. Germline V gene data show CDR1 as MNHNS and CDR2 as SASEGT. The germline V and J ends were trimmed by 2 bases and 8 bases, with 18 bases remaining between them. CDR3 sequence: CASSESTQVVGGYTF. CDR3 coding DNA: TGTGCCAGCAGTGAAAGTACACAGGTGGTGGGGGGCTACACCTTC.

The CDR3 coding sequence is TGTGCCAGCACCGAAATTCCCGGGACAGCCCCGAGGCGCACCGGGGAGCTGTTTTTT. This codes for CASTEIPGTAPRRTGELFF. The chain has TRBV6-1 and TRBJ2-2; 7 positions agree with TRBD1. This CDR3 is built from 19 residues. The germline V gene encodes CDR1 MNHNS and CDR2 SASEGT. V dropped 7 bases and J dropped 4; count of bases not matched to a gene: 21.